This T cell receptor beta chain was captured by sequencing in a study of cytomegalovirus exposure and HLA in healthy donors. The protocol was immunoSEQ multiplex PCR, while the TCRdb copy is restricted to in-frame clones and leaves out a portion. The sample lists approximately 58,000 clones, roughly 94% occurring once. This clone occurred once. The antigen remains unidentified. General observations from the study: It was found in a later analysis that first-cohort TCR clusters tended to co-occur in the 120 validation repertoires. The authors listed some 150 TCR beta chains as cytomegalovirus-associated.

This CDR3 spans 14 amino acids. Germline CDR1 is SGHTA and CDR2 is FQGTGA. J lost 1 base, V lost 5 bases, and 4 bases had no gene match. The donors were part of the validation cohort of 100 to 150 subjects. That cohort was separate from the first cohort, which comprised 666 subjects. V is TRBV7-3 and J is TRBJ1-1; 7 nucleotides agree with TRBD1. The TCR comes from a man aged 18 to 30 in good health and CMV-seronegative. Material: PBMCs. CDR3 bases: TGTGCCAGCAGCCAAGGACAGGAGAACACTGAAGCTTTCTTT. The encoded protein is CASSQGQENTEAFF.